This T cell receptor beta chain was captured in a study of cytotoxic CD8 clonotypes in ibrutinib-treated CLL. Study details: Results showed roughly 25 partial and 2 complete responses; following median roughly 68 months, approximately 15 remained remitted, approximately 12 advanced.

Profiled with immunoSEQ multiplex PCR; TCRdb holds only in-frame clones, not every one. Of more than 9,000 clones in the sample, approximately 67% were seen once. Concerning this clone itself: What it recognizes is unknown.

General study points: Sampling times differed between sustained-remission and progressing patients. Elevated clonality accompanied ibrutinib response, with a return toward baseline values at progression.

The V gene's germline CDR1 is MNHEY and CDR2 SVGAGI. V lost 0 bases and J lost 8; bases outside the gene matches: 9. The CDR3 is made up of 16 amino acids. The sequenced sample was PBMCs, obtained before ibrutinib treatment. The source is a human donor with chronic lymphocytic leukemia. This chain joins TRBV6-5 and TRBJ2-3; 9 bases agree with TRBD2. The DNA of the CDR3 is TGTGCCAGCAGTTACTCGAGTAGCGGGGGCCGGGGTACGCAGTATTTT. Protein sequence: CASSYSSSGGRGTQYF.